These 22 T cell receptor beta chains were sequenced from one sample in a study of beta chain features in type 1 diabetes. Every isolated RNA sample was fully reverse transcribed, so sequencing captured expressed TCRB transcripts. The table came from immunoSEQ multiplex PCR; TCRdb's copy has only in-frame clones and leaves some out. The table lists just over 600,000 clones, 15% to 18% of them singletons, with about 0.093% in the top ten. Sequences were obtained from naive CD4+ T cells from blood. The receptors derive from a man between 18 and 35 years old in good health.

The CDR3: CASSYQGGSYNEQFF. As DNA, the CDR3 is TGTGCCAGCAGTTATCAGGGAGGGTCCTACAATGAGCAGTTCTTC. This rearrangement joins TRBV5-4 to TRBJ2-1, with 7 bases that match TRBD2. J was trimmed by 1 base and V by 5 bases; bases with no gene match: 6. CDR1 and CDR2 (germline): SGHNT, YYREEE (reference sequence). This CDR3 has 15 residues.

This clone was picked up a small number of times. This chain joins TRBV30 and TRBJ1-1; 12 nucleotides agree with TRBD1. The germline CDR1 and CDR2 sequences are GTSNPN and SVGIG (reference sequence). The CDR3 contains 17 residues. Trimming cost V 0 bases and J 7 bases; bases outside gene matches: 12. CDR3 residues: CAWSVRRGTGGRGEAFF. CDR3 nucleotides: TGTGCCTGGAGTGTACGCCGGGGGACAGGGGGCAGGGGTGAAGCTTTCTTT.

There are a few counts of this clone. CDR3 DNA: TGCGCCAGCAGCTTGGATACAGGGGGCGCCGCCAAAAACATTCAGTACTTC. Translated, it gives CASSLDTGGAAKNIQYF. This chain links TRBV5-1 with TRBJ2-4; 9 bases line up with TRBD1. The V segment lost 0 bases and the J segment 1 base; nucleotides outside the gene matches: 5. CDR1 SGHRS and CDR2 YFSETQ come from the germline V gene. This CDR3 has 17 residues. Variable domain in full (rest from reference TRBV5-1 and TRBJ2-4): KAGVTQTPRYLIKTRGQQVTLSCSPISGHRSVSWYQQTPGQGLQFLFEYFSETQRNKGNFPGRFSGRQFSNSRSEMNVSTLELGDSALYLCASSLDTGGAAKNIQYFGAGTRLSVL.

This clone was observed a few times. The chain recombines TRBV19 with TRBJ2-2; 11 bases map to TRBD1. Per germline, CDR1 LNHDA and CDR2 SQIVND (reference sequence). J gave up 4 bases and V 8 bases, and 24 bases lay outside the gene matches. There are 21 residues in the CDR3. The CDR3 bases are TGTGCCAGTGGCGCGCCGACCTTCAGGGACAGGGGGAAACGGAGCACCGGGGAGCTGTTTTTT. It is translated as CASGAPTFRDRGKRSTGELFF.

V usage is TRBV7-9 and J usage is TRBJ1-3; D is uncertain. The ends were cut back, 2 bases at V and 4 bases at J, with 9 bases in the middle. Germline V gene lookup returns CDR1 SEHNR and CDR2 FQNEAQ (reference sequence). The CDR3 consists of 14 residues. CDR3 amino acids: CASSLTEVGNTIYF. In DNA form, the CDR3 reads TGTGCCAGCAGCTTAACGGAAGTGGGAAACACCATATATTTT.

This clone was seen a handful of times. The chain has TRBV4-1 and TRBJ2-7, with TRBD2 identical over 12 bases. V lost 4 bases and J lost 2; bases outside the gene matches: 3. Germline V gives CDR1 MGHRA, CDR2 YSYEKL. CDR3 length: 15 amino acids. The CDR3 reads CASSPLAGGAYEQYF. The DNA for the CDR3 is TGCGCCAGCAGCCCACTAGCGGGAGGCGCCTACGAGCAGTACTTC.

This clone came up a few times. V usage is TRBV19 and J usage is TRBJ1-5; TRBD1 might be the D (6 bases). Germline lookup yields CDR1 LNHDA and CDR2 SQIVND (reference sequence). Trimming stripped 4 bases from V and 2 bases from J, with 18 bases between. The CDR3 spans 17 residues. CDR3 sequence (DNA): TGTGCCAGTAGTACCCGGGACACGGGGTTGGGCAATCAGCCCCAGCATTTT. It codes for CASSTRDTGLGNQPQHF. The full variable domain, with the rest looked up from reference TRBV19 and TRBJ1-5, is DGGITQSPKYLFRKEGQNVTLSCEQNLNHDAMYWYRQDPGQGLRLIYYSQIVNDFQKGDIAEGYSVSREKKESFPLTVTSAQKNPTAFYLCASSTRDTGLGNQPQHFGDGTRLSIL.

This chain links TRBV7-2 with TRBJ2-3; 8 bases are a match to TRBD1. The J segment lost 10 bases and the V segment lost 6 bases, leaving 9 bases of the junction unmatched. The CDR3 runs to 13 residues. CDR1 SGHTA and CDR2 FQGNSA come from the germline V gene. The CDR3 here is CASRRTGYEAQYF. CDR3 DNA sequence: TGTGCCAGCAGGCGGACAGGGTACGAGGCGCAGTATTTT.

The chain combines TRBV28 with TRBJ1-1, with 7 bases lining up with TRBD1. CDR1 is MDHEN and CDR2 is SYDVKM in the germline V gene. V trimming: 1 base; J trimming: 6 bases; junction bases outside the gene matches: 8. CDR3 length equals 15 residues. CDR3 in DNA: TGTGCCAGCAGTTTATCCGACAGGGAAGGCCCTGAAGCTTTCTTT. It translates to CASSLSDREGPEAFF.

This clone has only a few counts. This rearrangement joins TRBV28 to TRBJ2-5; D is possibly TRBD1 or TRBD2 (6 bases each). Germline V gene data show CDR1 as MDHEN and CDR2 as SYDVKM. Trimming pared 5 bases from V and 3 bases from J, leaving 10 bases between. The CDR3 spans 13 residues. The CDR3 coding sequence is TGTGCCAGCAGTCCAGGGGAGGAAGAGACCCAGTACTTC. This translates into CASSPGEEETQYF.

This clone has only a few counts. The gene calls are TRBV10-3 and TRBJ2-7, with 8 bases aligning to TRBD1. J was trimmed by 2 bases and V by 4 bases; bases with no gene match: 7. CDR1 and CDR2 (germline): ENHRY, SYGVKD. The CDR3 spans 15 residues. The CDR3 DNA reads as TGTGCCATCAGTGGGAAAGGACAGGGACCCTACGAGCAGTACTTC. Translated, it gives CAISGKGQGPYEQYF.

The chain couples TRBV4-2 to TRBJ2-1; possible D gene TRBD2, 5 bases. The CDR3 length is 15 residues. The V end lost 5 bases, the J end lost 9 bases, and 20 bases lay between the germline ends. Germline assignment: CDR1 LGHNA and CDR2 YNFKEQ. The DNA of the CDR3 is TGTGCCAGCAGCGTACTAATTGCTAAAAGCGGTGAGCAGTTCTTC. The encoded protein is CASSVLIAKSGEQFF.

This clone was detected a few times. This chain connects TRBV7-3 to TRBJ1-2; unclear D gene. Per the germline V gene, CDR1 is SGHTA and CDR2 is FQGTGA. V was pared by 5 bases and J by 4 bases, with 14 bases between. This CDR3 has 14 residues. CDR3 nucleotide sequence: TGTGCCAGCAGCCCAAGGCGGACGGTCTATGGCTACACCTTC. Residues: CASSPRRTVYGYTF.

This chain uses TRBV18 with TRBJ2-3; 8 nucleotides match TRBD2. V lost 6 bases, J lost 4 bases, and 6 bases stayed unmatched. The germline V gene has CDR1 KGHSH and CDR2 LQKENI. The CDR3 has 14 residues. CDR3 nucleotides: TGTGCCAGCTCGAGCGGGAGCTACTCAGATACGCAGTATTTT. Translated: CASSSGSYSDTQYF.

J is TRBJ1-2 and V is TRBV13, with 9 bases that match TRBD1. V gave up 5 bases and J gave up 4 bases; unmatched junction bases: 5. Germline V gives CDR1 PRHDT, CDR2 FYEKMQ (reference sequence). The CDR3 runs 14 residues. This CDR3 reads CASSAGQGVYGYTF. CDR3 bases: TGTGCCAGCAGCGCGGGACAGGGTGTCTATGGCTACACCTTC.

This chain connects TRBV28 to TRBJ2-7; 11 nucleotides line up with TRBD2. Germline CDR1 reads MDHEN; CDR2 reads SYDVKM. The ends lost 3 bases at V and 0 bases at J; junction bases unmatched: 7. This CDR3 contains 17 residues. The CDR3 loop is CASSFPLTSGGSYEQYF. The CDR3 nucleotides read TGTGCCAGCAGTTTTCCCCTAACTAGCGGGGGCTCCTACGAGCAGTACTTC.

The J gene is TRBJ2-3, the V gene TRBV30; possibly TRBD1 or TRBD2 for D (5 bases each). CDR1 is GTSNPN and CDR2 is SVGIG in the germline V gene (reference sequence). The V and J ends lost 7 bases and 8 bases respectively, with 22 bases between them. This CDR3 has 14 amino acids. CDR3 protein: CASYRDGVSPTQYF. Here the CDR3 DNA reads TGTGCCTCTTACCGGGACGGGGTTAGTCCTACGCAGTATTTT.

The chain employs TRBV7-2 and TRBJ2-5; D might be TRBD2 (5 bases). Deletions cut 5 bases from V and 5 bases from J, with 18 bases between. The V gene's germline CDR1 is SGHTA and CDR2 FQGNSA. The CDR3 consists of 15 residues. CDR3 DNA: TGTGCCAGCAGCCCCGCGTGGGTAGGCGGGGAGACCCAGTACTTC. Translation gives CASSPAWVGGETQYF.

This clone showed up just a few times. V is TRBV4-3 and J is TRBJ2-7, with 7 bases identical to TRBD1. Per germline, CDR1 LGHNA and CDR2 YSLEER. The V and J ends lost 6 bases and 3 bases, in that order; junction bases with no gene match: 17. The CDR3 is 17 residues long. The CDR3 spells CASREDSYRGVHYEQYF. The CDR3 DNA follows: TGCGCCAGCAGGGAAGATAGTTACAGGGGCGTACACTACGAGCAGTACTTC.

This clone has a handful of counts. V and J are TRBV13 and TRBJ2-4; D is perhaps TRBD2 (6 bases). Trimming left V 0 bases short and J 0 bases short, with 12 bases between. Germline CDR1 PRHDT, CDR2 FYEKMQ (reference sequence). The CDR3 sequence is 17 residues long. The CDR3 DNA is TGTGCCAGCAGCTTAGGGAGGGGACTGCCAGCCAAAAACATTCAGTACTTC. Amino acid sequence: CASSLGRGLPAKNIQYF.

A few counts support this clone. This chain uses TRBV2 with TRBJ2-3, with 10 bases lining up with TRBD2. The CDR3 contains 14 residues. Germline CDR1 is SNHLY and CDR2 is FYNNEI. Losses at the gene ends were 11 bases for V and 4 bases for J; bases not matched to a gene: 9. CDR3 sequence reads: CAGTASGRADTQYF. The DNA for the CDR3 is TGTGCCGGAACTGCTAGCGGGAGAGCAGATACGCAGTATTTT.

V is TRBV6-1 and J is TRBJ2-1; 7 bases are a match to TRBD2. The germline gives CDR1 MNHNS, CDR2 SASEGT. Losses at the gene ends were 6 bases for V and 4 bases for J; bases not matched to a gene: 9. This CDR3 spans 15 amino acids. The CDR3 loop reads CASRGGSTPYNEQFF. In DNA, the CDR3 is TGTGCCAGCAGGGGAGGGAGTACCCCTTACAATGAGCAGTTCTTC.